This TCR beta chain derives from a study of blood T cell repertoires in COVID-19. Study-level information: The United States, Italy and Spain provided the acute and convalescent COVID-19 samples. T cells, B-cell-depleted T cells, or PBMCs supplied cDNA or gDNA.

Losses at the gene ends were 5 bases for V and 6 bases for J; bases not matched to a gene: 10. The CDR3 extends over 15 amino acids. Germline loops: CDR1 LGHNA, CDR2 YSLEER. The authors' processing: Reference gene primer amplification yielded estimated nucleated cell counts. Sequenced by immunoSEQ multiplex PCR; TCRdb stores in-frame clones only, minus some. The V and J calls and clone size come from that table; D and trimming were worked out from the DNA. The sample yields 90,000 to 100,000 clones, 87% seen once. Patients at the Seattle site were enrolled during active infection and followed longitudinally.

The receptor's source is a woman aged 55-70 years with COVID-19, enrolled during active disease. J is TRBJ2-1 and V is TRBV4-3; TRBD2 aligns across 7 bases. Specimen: peripheral blood. The CDR3 nucleotides are TGCGCCAGCAGCATAGACCCGCGCGGGGGCAATGAGCAGTTCTTC. Encoded protein: CASSIDPRGGNEQFF.